Listed below are T cell receptor beta chains from one sample, sequenced in a study of technical replicates of blood from a few donors. The table came from immunoSEQ multiplex PCR; TCRdb's copy has only in-frame clones and leaves some out. Of under 85,000 clones detected, approximately 92% appear once; the ten largest clones hold 0.4% to 0.5%. The specimen sequenced was T cells isolated from PBMCs. These receptors all come from a human donor in good health. CDR3s include the opening cysteine and the closing phenylalanine or tryptophan. Clone size appears in some rows only: once, few, many, or a class for an expanded clone.

CASGPSGTGYEQYF | NA | TRBV5-1
CATSVAGGPYEQYF | NA | TRBV15
CASSRSGDSAGLGETQYF | NA | TRBV19
CASSEIGSTGGYTF | NA | TRBV2
CASSSYTEAFF | NA | TRBV27
CASSPEDRPGAEAFF | NA | TRBV9
CASSFSGGYEQYF | NA | TRBV7-3
CASSVAPSYEQYF | NA | TRBV6-1
CASSLQQGGPSNEQFF | NA | TRBV18
CASGLNSGRAGEQFF | NA | TRBV12-5
CASSYTAGRTYNEQFF | NA | TRBV2
CASSLLLAGGQLRDTQYF | NA | TRBV5-6
CASSYNRNTEAFF | once | TRBV6-5
CASSLGQSGANVLTF | NA | TRBV9
CASSIQGAGQPQHF | NA | TRBV19
CASTRGQGSNQPQHF | NA | TRBV19
CATSRDRGRNLNYGYTF | NA | TRBV15
CASSVGLRQGIVYEQYF | NA | TRBV9
CASSLMPGGPPGELFF | NA | TRBV7-3